This TCR beta chain was identified during a study of technical replicates of blood from a handful of donors. Sequencing was performed with immunoSEQ multiplex PCR; in TCRdb, only in-frame clones are kept and a portion is missing. The sample lists 60,000 to 85,000 clones, roughly 90% occurring once. Germline CDR1 LNHNV, CDR2 YYDKDF (reference sequence). V dropped 2 bases and J dropped 5; count of bases not matched to a gene: 3. CDR3 size: 14 residues. This clone was seen just once. This chain links TRBV15 with TRBJ1-5; 7 positions match TRBD1. The material sequenced was T cells isolated from PBMCs. The clonotype originates from a human donor in good health. The CDR3 sequence is CATSRSTGDQPQHF. The CDR3 region has the DNA TGTGCCACCAGCAGATCTACAGGGGATCAGCCCCAGCATTTT.